The following is a TCR beta chain sequence with its context. The antigen remains undetermined. Reverse transcribing all isolated RNA meant expressed TCRB transcripts were sequenced. Data came from immunoSEQ multiplex PCR; TCRdb stores just in-frame clones and leaves some out. The sample shows roughly 730,000 clones, 13% of them seen only once. This sample is part of a study of beta chain features in type 1 diabetes. Study results and limitations: Possible PCR preference for shorter templates applied equally to patients and controls. For Type 1 diabetes patients, all four CD4+ subsets carried TCRB CDR3s that were moderately but significantly shorter.

The sample consisted of naive CD4+ T cells from blood. This receptor was identified in a man between 18 and 35 years old with type 1 diabetes.

The CDR3 coding sequence is TGTGCCAGCAGCCCCGTTTGGCTCACAGATACGCAGTATTTT. As protein: CASSPVWLTDTQYF. V usage is TRBV7-2 and J usage is TRBJ2-3; D is uncertain. Germline CDR1 SGHTA, CDR2 FQGNSA. This CDR3 contains 14 residues. With 5 bases removed from V and 2 bases from J, the gap between germline ends came to 11 bases.